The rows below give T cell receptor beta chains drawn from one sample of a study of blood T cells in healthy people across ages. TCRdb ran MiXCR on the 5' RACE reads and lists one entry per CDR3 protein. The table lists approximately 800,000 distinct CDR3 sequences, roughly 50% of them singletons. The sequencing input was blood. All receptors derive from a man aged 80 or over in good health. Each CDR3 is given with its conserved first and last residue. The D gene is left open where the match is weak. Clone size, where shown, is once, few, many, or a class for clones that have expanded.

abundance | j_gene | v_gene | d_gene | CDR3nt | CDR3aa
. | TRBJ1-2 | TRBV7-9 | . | TGTGCCAGCAGCTTAGAACAGGCCCTTAGCTATGGCTACACCTTC | CASSLEQALSYGYTF
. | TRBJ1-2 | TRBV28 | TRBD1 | TGTGCCAGCAGTTTAATCCAGGAGGGGGCCTATGGCTACACCTTC | CASSLIQEGAYGYTF
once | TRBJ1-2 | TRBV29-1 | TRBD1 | TGCAGCGCAGGGGACAGTAACTATGGCTTCACCTTC | CSAGDSNYGFTF
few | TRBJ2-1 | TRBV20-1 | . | TGCAGTGCTAGAATAGGGTCGTTTGAGCAGTTCTTC | CSARIGSFEQFF
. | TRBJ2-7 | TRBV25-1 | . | TGTGCCAGCACCGGATTCAATGAGCAGTACTTC | CASTGFNEQYF
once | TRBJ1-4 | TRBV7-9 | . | TGTGCCAGCACCCAACCGGGACAAAGTGAAAAACTGTTTTTT | CASTQPGQSEKLFF
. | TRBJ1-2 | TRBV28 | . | TGTGCCAGCAGTCTTGAGCGCTTGGCCCGAGGCTACACCTTC | CASSLERLARGYTF
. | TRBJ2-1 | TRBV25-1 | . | TGTGCCGGCAGTGAATTCGGCAGGGAACGGCTAGGCTACAATGAGCAGTTCTTC | CAGSEFGRERLGYNEQFF
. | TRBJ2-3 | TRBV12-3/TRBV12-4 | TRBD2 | TGTGCCTCCCGCCCCGGGGCTAGCGGGCTCACAGATACGCAGTATTTT | CASRPGASGLTDTQYF
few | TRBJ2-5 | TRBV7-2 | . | TGTGCCAGCAGCACCTACTACCACCAGGATTGGGAGACCCAGTACTTC | CASSTYYHQDWETQYF
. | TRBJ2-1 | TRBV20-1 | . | TGCAGTGCTAGAGCCCCCGGGAGTGGCAATGAGCAGTTCTTC | CSARAPGSGNEQFF
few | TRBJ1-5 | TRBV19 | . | TGTGCCAGTATCCCTAGGTCGGGGGCTCACCAGCCCCAGCATTTT | CASIPRSGAHQPQHF
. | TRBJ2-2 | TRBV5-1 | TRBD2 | TGCGCCAGCAGCGCCCCGGGACTAGGGAGTACCGGGGAGCTGTTTTTT | CASSAPGLGSTGELFF
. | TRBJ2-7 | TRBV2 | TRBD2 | TGTGCCAGCAGTGAAGTGGGGACTAGGGGCGGCGAGCAGTACTTC | CASSEVGTRGGEQYF
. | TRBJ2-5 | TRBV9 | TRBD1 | TGTGCCAGCAGCGGGTCGACAGGGGGGGAGACCCAGTACTTC | CASSGSTGGETQYF
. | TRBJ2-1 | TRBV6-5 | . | TGTGCCAGCAGTTCCCCGCGGCCAGATTGGGTGTGGTACAATGAGCAGTTCTTC | CASSSPRPDWVWYNEQFF
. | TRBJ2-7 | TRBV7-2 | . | TGTGCCAGCAGCTTAGAACAGACAAGGACCTACGAGCAGTACTTC | CASSLEQTRTYEQYF
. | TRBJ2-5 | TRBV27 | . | TGTGCCACCGGGGGACGACAGGGCCAAGAGACCCAGTACTTC | CATGGRQGQETQYF
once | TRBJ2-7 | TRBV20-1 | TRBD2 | TGCAGTGCTAGTGTCGGGAGGGGCTACGAGCAGTACTTC | CSASVGRGYEQYF
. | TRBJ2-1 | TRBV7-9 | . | TGTGCCAGCAGCTTGGGGCTTCCCTTCAATGAGCAGTTCTTC | CASSLGLPFNEQFF
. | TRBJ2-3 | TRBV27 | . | TGTGCCAGCAGTCCCACCTTTGGCCCGTCGGGGACAGATACGCAGTATTTT | CASSPTFGPSGTDTQYF
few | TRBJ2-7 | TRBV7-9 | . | TGTGCCAGCAGCACCGGCTACTACGAGCAGTACTTC | CASSTGYYEQYF
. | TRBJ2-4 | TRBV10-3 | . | TGTGCCATCAGTGACACAGTTTTAGCCAAAAACATTCAGTACTTC | CAISDTVLAKNIQYF
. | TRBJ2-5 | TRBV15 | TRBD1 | TGTGCCACCAGCACAGGGGGCCCGGCGGTTAGGGCCCAGTACTTC | CATSTGGPAVRAQYF
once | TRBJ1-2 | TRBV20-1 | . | TGCAGTGCTAGAGAAGGGCAGGGGATTAACTACGGCTACACCTTC | CSAREGQGINYGYTF
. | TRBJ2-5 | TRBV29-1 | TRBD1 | TGCAGCGTCCCGGGACAGGGGGCCAGGGAGACCCAGTACTTC | CSVPGQGARETQYF
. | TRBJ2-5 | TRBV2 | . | TGTGCCAGCAGTGAAGGGCTGCTGGAGACCCAGTACTTC | CASSEGLLETQYF
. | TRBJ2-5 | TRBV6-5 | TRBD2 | TGTGCCAGCAGTTACTCCCCTAGCGGGGGGCAAGAGACCCAGTACTTC | CASSYSPSGGQETQYF
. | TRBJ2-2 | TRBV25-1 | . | TGTGCCAGCAGCTCGATTCGTATGGGGGGGGAGCTGTTTTTT | CASSSIRMGGELFF
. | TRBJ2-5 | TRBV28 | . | TGTGCCAGCACCAACTCAGGGGCAGGGAGAGAGACCCAGTACTTC | CASTNSGAGRETQYF
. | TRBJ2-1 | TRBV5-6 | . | TGTGCCAGCAGCCCCGAGCGCGGCTCCTACGATGAGCAGTTCTTC | CASSPERGSYDEQFF
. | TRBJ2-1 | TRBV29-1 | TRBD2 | TGCAGCGTCGCCCGGGGGGGGGACTACCCCTACAATGAGCAGTTCTTC | CSVARGGDYPYNEQFF
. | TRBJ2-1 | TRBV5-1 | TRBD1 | TGCGCCAGCAGCTTATCCTGGACAGGGGGAACCTACAATGAGCAGTTCTTC | CASSLSWTGGTYNEQFF
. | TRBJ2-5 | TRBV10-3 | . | TGTGCCATCAATGCGGACAACCAAGAGACCCAGTACTTC | CAINADNQETQYF
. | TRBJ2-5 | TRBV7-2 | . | TGTGCCAGCAGCTTAGTGGAGGGAGGGACCCAGTACTTC | CASSLVEGGTQYF
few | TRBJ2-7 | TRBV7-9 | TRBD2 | TGTGCCAGCAGCTTAGCCTTAGCGGGAGAACGCTACGAGCAGTACTTC | CASSLALAGERYEQYF
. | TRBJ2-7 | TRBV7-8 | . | TGTGCCAGCAGCTTAGCCGAGACAGGTCCCTACGAGCAGTACTTC | CASSLAETGPYEQYF
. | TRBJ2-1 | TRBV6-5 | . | TGTGCCAGCAGTTACGATGGGAGGACGCATGAGCAGTTCTTC | CASSYDGRTHEQFF
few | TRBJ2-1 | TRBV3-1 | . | TGTGCCAGCAGCCTAGAGCGGGAGCAGTTCTTC | CASSLEREQFF
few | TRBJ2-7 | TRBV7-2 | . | TGTGCCAGCAGCTTAGGGGACGTGCCCTACGAGCAGTACTTC | CASSLGDVPYEQYF
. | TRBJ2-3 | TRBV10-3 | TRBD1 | TGTGCCATCACCGGGACAGGGACAGATACGCAGTATTTT | CAITGTGTDTQYF
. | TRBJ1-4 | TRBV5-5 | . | TGTGCCAGCAGCCGCGGAAGAGGGGAGGCTAATGAAAAACTGTTTTTT | CASSRGRGEANEKLFF
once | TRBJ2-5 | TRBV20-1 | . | TGCAGTGCTACCATTGACGGCCGTCAAGAGACCCAGTACTTC | CSATIDGRQETQYF
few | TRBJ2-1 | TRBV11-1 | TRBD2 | TGTGCCAGCAGCTTAGTTGCACTAGCGGGAGGGCCGGGCAATGAGCAGTTCTTC | CASSLVALAGGPGNEQFF
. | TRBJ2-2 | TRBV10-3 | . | TGTGCCATCAGTGAGGGGATCACCGGGGAGCTGTTTTTT | CAISEGITGELFF
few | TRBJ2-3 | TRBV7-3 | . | TGTGCCAGCAGCTTAAAAGGAGCAGGGGATATAGATACGCAGTATTTT | CASSLKGAGDIDTQYF
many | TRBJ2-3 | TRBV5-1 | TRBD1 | TGCGCCAGCAGCTTGGGGACAGGGATGGGATACGCGTATTTT | CASSLGTGMGYAYF
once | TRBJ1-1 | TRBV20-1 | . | TGCAGTGCTCGCAGGACCCTCGGAAACACTGAAGCTTTCTTT | CSARRTLGNTEAFF
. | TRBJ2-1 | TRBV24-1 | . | TGTGCCACCAGTGACTCGGACGCCGACTCCTACAATGAGCAGTTCTTC | CATSDSDADSYNEQFF